The source of this T cell receptor (beta chain) is a study of T cells expressing NK-cell markers. Study in general: Seven of the eight sequenced donors were classified as HCMV-seropositive, and one was classified as seronegative. Study results and limitations: Dominant NKG2C+ clonotypes were found to form roughly 1.0-7.0% of CD8+ T cells in 5 or 6 donors. HCMV specificity of expanded NKG2C+ T cell clones remained unclear. In a few donors, dominant clonotypes made up 28.3-60.1% of CD3+CD56-NKG2C+ cells.

With respect to this clonotype: Its matching antigen is unknown.

Reprocessing the 5' RACE reads, TCRdb reports a single entry for every CDR3 protein and omits DNA. The table counts 350,000 to 400,000 distinct CDR3 sequences; roughly a tenth lies in the top ten. From germline, CDR1 is LNHDA and CDR2 SQIVND (reference sequence). CDR3 length: 16 amino acids. The sequence was collected from a woman aged 45 to 65 in good health. What was sequenced was blood T cells: a sorted CD56 or NKG2C T cell subset, CD4+ or CD8+ T cells, or bulk PBMC T cells (not recorded which). This chain uses TRBV19 with TRBJ2-1; TCRdb selects TRBD1, and the lack of DNA leaves this call unchecked. The CDR3 spells CASSSYSGYPGNEQFF.